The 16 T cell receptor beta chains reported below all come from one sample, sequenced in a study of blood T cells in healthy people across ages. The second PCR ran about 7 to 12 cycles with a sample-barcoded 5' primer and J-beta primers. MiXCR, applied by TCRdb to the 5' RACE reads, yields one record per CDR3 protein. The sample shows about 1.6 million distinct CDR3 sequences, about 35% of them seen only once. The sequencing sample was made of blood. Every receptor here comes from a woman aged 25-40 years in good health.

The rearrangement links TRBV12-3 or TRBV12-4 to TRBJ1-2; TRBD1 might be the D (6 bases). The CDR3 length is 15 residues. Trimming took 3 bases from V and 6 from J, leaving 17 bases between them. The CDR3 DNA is TGTGCCAGCAGTTTTGGGGGCGGTAGGCTAAATGGCTACACCTTC. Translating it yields CASSFGGGRLNGYTF.

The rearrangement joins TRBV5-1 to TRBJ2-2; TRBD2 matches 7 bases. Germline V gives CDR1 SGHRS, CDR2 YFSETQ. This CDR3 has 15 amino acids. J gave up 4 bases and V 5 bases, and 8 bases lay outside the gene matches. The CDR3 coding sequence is TGCGCCAGCAGACCAAGCGGGGTCCTCACCGGGGAGCTGTTTTTT. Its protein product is CASRPSGVLTGELFF.

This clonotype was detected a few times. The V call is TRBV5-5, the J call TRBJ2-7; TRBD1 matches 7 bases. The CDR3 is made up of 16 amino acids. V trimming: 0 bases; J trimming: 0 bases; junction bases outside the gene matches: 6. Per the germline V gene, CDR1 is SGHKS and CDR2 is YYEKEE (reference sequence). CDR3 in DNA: TGTGCCAGCAGCTTGGGACAGGGCCGTATCTCCTACGAGCAGTACTTC. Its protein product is CASSLGQGRISYEQYF.

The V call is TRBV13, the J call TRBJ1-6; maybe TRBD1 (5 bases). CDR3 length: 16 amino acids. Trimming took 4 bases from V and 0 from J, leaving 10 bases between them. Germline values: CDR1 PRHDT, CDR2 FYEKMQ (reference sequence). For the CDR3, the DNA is TGTGCCAGCAGCTCCAGGGCGAGCTCCTATAATTCACCCCTCCACTTT. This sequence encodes CASSSRASSYNSPLHF. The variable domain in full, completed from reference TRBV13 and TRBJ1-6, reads AAGVIQSPRHLIKEKRETATLKCYPIPRHDTVYWYQQGPGQDPQFLISFYEKMQSDKGSIPDRFSAQQFSDYHSELNMSSLELGDSALYFCASSSRASSYNSPLHFGNGTRLTVT.

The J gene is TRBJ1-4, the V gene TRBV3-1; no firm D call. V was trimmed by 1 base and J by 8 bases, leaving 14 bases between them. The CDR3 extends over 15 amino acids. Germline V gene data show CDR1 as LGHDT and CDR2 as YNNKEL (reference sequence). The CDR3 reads CASSQVAGIWEKLFF. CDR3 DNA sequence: TGTGCCAGCAGCCAAGTTGCCGGGATTTGGGAAAAACTGTTTTTT.

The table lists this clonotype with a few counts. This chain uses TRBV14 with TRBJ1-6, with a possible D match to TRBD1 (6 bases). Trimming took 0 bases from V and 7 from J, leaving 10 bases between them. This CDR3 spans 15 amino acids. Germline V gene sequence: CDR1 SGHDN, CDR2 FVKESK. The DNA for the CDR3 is TGTGCCAGCAGCCAAGAGCGCCAGGGGAATTCACCCCTCCACTTT. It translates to CASSQERQGNSPLHF.

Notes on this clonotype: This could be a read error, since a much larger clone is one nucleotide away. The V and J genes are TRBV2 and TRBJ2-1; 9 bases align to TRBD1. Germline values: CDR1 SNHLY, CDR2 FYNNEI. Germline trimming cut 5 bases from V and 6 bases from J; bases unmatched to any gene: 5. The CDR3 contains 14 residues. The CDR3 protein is CASSRTGAGNEQFF. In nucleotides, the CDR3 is TGTGCCAGCAGTCGGACAGGGGCTGGCAATGAGCAGTTCTTC.

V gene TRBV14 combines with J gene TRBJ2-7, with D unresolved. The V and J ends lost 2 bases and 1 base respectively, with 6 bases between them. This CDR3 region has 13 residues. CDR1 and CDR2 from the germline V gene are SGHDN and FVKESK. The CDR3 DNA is TGTGCCAGCAGCCAATGGACGTCCTACGAGCAGTACTTC. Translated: CASSQWTSYEQYF.

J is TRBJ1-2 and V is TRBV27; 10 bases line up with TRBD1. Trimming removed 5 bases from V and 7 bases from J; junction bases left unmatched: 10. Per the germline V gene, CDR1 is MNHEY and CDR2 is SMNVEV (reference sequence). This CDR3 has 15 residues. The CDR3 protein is CASSPRRQGAIGYTF. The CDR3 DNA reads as TGTGCCAGCAGTCCGCGGCGACAGGGGGCTATTGGCTACACCTTC.

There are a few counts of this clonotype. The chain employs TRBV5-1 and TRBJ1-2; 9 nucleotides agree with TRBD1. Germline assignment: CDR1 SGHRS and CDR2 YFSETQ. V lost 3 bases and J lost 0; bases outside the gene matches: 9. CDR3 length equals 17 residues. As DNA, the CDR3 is TGCGCCAGCAGCTCCACAGGGGGCAGAGGGTCTAACTATGGCTACACCTTC. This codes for CASSSTGGRGSNYGYTF.

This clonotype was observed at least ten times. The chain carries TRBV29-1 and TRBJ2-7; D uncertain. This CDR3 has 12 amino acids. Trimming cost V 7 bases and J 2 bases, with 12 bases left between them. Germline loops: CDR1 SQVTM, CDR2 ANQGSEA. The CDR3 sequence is CSASGHTYEQYF. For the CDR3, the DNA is TGCAGCGCCTCAGGTCATACCTACGAGCAGTACTTC.

The CDR3 DNA sequence: TGTGCCAGCAGCGAACCACGACAGGGCCCCACTGAAGCTTTCTTT. Its protein is CASSEPRQGPTEAFF. This rearrangement joins TRBV7-8 to TRBJ1-1; 7 positions agree with TRBD1. Germline V gives CDR1 SGHVS, CDR2 FQNEAQ. The V and J ends lost 5 bases and 4 bases, in that order; junction bases with no gene match: 10. The CDR3 extends over 15 amino acids.

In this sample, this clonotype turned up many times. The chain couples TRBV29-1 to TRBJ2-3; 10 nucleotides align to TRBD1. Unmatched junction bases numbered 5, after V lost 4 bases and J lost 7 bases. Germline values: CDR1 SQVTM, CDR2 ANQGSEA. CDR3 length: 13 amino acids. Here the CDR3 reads CSVGDRGNYTQYF. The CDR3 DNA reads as TGCAGCGTTGGGGACAGGGGCAACTATACGCAGTATTTT.

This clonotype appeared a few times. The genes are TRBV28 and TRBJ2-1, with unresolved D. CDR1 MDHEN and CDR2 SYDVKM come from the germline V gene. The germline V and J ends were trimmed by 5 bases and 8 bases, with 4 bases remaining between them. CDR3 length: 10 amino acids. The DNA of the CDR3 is TGTGCCAGCAGTAACGATGAGCAGTTCTTC. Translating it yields CASSNDEQFF.

The CDR3 sequence: CASRGTINQPQHF. CDR3 sequence (DNA): TGTGCCAGCAGGGGGACGATCAATCAGCCCCAGCATTTT. The rearrangement joins TRBV6-5 to TRBJ1-5; D may be TRBD1 (5 bases). From germline, CDR1 is MNHEY and CDR2 SVGAGI. The CDR3 covers 13 residues. V dropped 6 bases and J dropped 3 bases, with 9 bases sitting between them.

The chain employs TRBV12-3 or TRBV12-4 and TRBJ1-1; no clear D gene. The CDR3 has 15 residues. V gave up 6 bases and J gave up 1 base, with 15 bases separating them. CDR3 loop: CASSFRPGGNTEAFF. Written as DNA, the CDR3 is TGTGCCAGCAGCTTTAGGCCAGGCGGGAACACTGAAGCTTTCTTT.